The 7 T cell receptor beta chains presented below share a single source sample, sequenced in a study of blood T cell repertoires in COVID-19 (dated by TCRdb to about 2020). Library method: the immunoSEQ multiplex PCR assay. In TCRdb, the immuneACCESS table is reduced to in-frame sequences with V and J assigned. These tables do not hold every clone; where another copy was compared, an unresolved V gene accounts for under half, and the others remain unexplained. The sample table contains over 400,000 clones; only one count was recorded for 86% of them. The leading ten clones occupy almost 1.5% of the sample. Material for sequencing was peripheral blood. The source of these receptors is a woman aged 25 to 39 with active or convalescent COVID-19.

The genes are TRBV19 and TRBJ1-1; D possibly corresponds to TRBD1 (6 bases). Trimming shortened V by 5 bases and J by 1 base, and 11 bases separated the two germline ends. In germline, CDR1 is LNHDA, CDR2 SQIVND (reference sequence). This CDR3 region has 14 residues. The DNA of the CDR3 is TGTGCCAGTAGTCCCGGGACAACGAACACTGAAGCTTTCTTT. This codes for CASSPGTTNTEAFF.

V usage is TRBV5-5 and J usage is TRBJ1-2, with 7 bases identical to TRBD1. Looked up from germline, CDR1 is SGHKS and CDR2 is YYEKEE (reference sequence). The CDR3 loop spans 14 amino acids. V gave up 2 bases and J gave up 4 bases; unmatched junction bases: 5. CDR3 protein: CASSLGGQTYGYTF. The CDR3 DNA reads TGTGCCAGCAGCTTAGGGGGACAGACCTATGGCTACACCTTC.

This sequence joins TRBV6-5 and TRBJ1-4, with D possibly matching TRBD1 (6 bases). V gave up 5 bases and J gave up 6 bases, with 16 bases separating them. Germline loops: CDR1 MNHEY, CDR2 SVGAGI. The length of the CDR3 is 15 residues. The DNA of the CDR3 is TGTGCCAGCAGTCCACTTACAGGGAGGGATGAAAAACTGTTTTTT. Its translation: CASSPLTGRDEKLFF.

This chain joins TRBV6-1 and TRBJ1-3; D call uncertain. CDR3 length equals 15 residues. V dropped 0 bases and J dropped 6 bases, with 12 bases sitting between them. Germline assignment: CDR1 MNHNS and CDR2 SASEGT. CDR3: CASSEAAGSTNTIYF. CDR3 bases: TGTGCCAGCAGTGAAGCGGCGGGGAGTACAAACACCATATATTTT.

The chain joins TRBV12-5 to TRBJ2-7; D is undetermined. The V gene's germline CDR1 is LGHNT and CDR2 FRNRAP. This CDR3 comprises 11 residues. V lost 5 bases and J 3 bases, leaving 5 bases between the germline ends. This CDR3 reads CASGPLYEQYF. Here the CDR3 DNA reads TGTGCTAGTGGTCCCCTCTACGAGCAGTACTTC.

The CDR3 loop reads CASSQDVGQGSGPPYEQYF. CDR3 bases: TGCGCCAGCAGCCAAGACGTGGGACAGGGTTCCGGCCCCCCCTACGAGCAGTACTTC. The chain combines TRBV4-1 with TRBJ2-7; 9 bases line up with TRBD1. The CDR3 is made up of 19 amino acids. V lost 0 bases, J lost 2 bases, and 14 bases stayed unmatched. The V gene's germline CDR1 is MGHRA and CDR2 YSYEKL.

This clone occurred once. This sequence joins TRBV19 and TRBJ2-7, with D possibly TRBD2 on 6 matching bases. Trimming pared 3 bases from V and 7 bases from J, leaving 19 bases between. Germline V gene data show CDR1 as LNHDA and CDR2 as SQIVND (reference sequence). The CDR3 length is 15 residues. Written as DNA, the CDR3 is TGTGCCAGTAGTATTGGAGGGGCGGGAATAGAAGAGCAGTACTTC. This codes for CASSIGGAGIEEQYF.